The present entry profiles one T cell receptor beta chain with its context. The data derive from a study of blood T cell repertoires in COVID-19. Looking at the study overall: Samples representing acute and convalescent COVID-19 were sourced from the United States, Italy and Spain.

Per the study methods: Amplification of reference gene primers provided the estimated nucleated cell counts. Profiled with immunoSEQ multiplex PCR; TCRdb holds only in-frame clones, not every one. From that table come the V and J calls and clone size; the DNA was used to work out D and trimming. The sample has fewer than 150,000 clones, 87% seen once. This CDR3 spans 15 amino acids. Germline V gene lookup returns CDR1 SGHVS and CDR2 FQNEAQ. V was shortened by 1 base and J by 0 bases, with 7 bases between the two germline ends. The clonotype comes from a human donor in a cohort sampled during active COVID-19. The gene calls are TRBV7-8 and TRBJ1-3; no definite D call. The specimen sequenced was peripheral blood. The CDR3 protein is CASSLGSASGNTIYF. Here the CDR3 DNA reads TGTGCCAGCAGCTTAGGCAGCGCCTCTGGAAACACCATATATTTT.